The 18 T cell receptor beta chains listed next were all sequenced from one sample in a study of Ad26.COV2.S vaccination and SARS-CoV-2 variants (dated by TCRdb to about 2021). This specimen's treatment or condition label, interpreted: 19 received Ad26.COV2.S at low or high dose, single or two shots; a few received placebo; per-sample allocation not given. Repertoires of vaccine and placebo recipients were sequenced from samples taken on day 63 after the first injection. Preparation of the library involved the immunoSEQ multiplex PCR assay. The source is immuneACCESS, and TCRdb retained only in-frame sequences with V and J called. Part of the clones is not carried over; for the studies checked, unresolved V genes explain less than half of this, and the remainder is unexplained. The sample table lists some 340,000 clones, just over 85% of them with a count of one. The ten largest clones take up around 2% of the sample.

The specimen comprised peripheral blood, sampled in a trial of Ad26.COV2.S vaccine versus placebo. Receptor source: a person aged 18-60 years who received the Ad26.COV2.S COVID-19 vaccine or a placebo.

The V and J genes are TRBV19 and TRBJ1-2; 8 nucleotides align to TRBD1. The CDR3 covers 14 residues. Germline loops: CDR1 LNHDA, CDR2 SQIVND (reference sequence). J was trimmed by 8 bases and V by 5 bases; bases with no gene match: 10. The CDR3 here is CASSPRQGSGGYTF. The CDR3, as DNA: TGTGCCAGTAGTCCACGACAGGGGTCGGGAGGCTACACCTTC.

The chain has TRBV7-8 and TRBJ1-2, with TRBD1 identical over 7 bases. V lost 5 bases to trimming and J lost 8 bases; unmatched junction nucleotides: 14. This CDR3 region has 15 residues. Germline CDR1 and CDR2: SGHVS and FQNEAQ. CDR3 protein: CASSPRQGPVRGYTF. The CDR3 coding sequence is TGTGCCAGCAGCCCTAGACAGGGCCCAGTCCGGGGCTACACCTTC. The variable domain in full, with the rest retrieved from reference TRBV7-8 and TRBJ1-2, is GAGVSQSPRYKVAKRGQDVALRCDPISGHVSLFWYQQALGQGPEFLTYFQNEAQLDKSGLPSDRFFAERPEGSVSTLKIQRTQQEDSAVYLCASSPRQGPVRGYTFGSGTRLTVV.

The V gene is TRBV18, the J gene TRBJ1-1; D not certain. Germline lookup yields CDR1 KGHSH and CDR2 LQKENI. The V and J ends lost 3 bases and 0 bases respectively, with 8 bases between them. The CDR3 extends over 14 amino acids. This CDR3 is CASSPGFMNTEAFF. In DNA form, the CDR3 reads TGTGCCAGCTCACCGGGCTTTATGAACACTGAAGCTTTCTTT.

The J gene is TRBJ1-2, the V gene TRBV5-1, with D maybe TRBD1 (5 bases). Germline V gives CDR1 SGHRS, CDR2 YFSETQ. Between the trimmed V and J ends, which lost 10 bases and 0 bases, there was a span of 13 bases. This CDR3 spans 13 amino acids. DNA of the CDR3: TGCGCCGGACGGGACGGTCCTAACTATGGCTACACCTTC. It specifies CAGRDGPNYGYTF.

V gene TRBV29-1 combines with J gene TRBJ1-2; D is undetermined. The CDR3 is made up of 14 amino acids. Germline assignment: CDR1 SQVTM and CDR2 ANQGSEA. CDR3 residues: CGFLRGTANYGYTF. CDR3 sequence (DNA): TGCGGATTCCTTCGGGGTACAGCTAACTATGGCTACACCTTC.

This chain connects TRBV18 to TRBJ2-7; TRBD1 aligns across 9 bases. The junction had 4 bases not matched to a gene; V was cut back by 2 bases and J by 2 bases. Germline CDR1 and CDR2: KGHSH and LQKENI. The CDR3 totals 15 residues. In DNA form, the CDR3 reads TGTGCCAGCTCACCAGCTAGACAGGGGGCCTACGAGCAGTACTTC. Protein: CASSPARQGAYEQYF. Using reference TRBV18 and TRBJ2-7 for the parts outside the CDR3, the full variable domain is NAGVMQNPRHLVRRRGQEARLRCSPMKGHSHVYWYRQLPEEGLKFMVYLQKENIIDESGMPKERFSAEFPKEGPSILRIQQVVRGDSAAYFCASSPARQGAYEQYFGPGTRLTVT.

The gene calls are TRBV25-1 and TRBJ1-2; 10 positions agree with TRBD1. The V gene end was trimmed by 4 bases and the J gene end by 5 bases; junction bases not matched to a gene: 10. CDR3 length: 16 amino acids. The V gene's germline CDR1 is MGHDK and CDR2 SYGVNS. CDR3 in DNA: TGTGCCAGCAGTGGCGGGACAGGGGAGTTTCGGTATGGCTACACCTTC. This sequence encodes CASSGGTGEFRYGYTF.

This chain links TRBV18 with TRBJ1-5; D gene unclear. This CDR3 has 17 residues. With 0 bases removed from V and 1 base from J, the gap between germline ends came to 13 bases. The germline gives CDR1 KGHSH, CDR2 LQKENI. CDR3 protein: CASSPPGARGSNQPQHF. CDR3 nucleotide sequence: TGTGCCAGCTCACCACCCGGAGCCCGCGGAAGCAATCAGCCCCAGCATTTT.

The CDR3: CASSLGAGGAYEQYF. CDR3 nucleotide sequence: TGCGCCAGCAGCTTGGGTGCCGGGGGGGCCTACGAGCAGTACTTC. The chain links TRBV5-1 to TRBJ2-7, with TRBD2 matching 8 bases. The CDR3 totals 15 residues. Germline assignment: CDR1 SGHRS and CDR2 YFSETQ. V gave up 0 bases and J gave up 2 bases; unmatched junction bases: 4. Variable domain in full (rest from reference TRBV5-1 and TRBJ2-7): KAGVTQTPRYLIKTRGQQVTLSCSPISGHRSVSWYQQTPGQGLQFLFEYFSETQRNKGNFPGRFSGRQFSNSRSEMNVSTLELGDSALYLCASSLGAGGAYEQYFGPGTRLTVT.

V is TRBV21-1 and J is TRBJ2-5; no DNA check was done on the table's D call, TRBD2. TRBV21-1 is classified as a pseudogene. CDR3 length equals 20 residues. The CDR3 loop is CASSKRGAQAGFDPKETQYF. The CDR3 nucleotides read TGTGCCAGCAGCAAACGGGGGGCCCAAGCGGGGTTCGACCCCAAAGAGACCCAGTACTTC.

The rearrangement links TRBV29-1 to TRBJ1-1, with a weak D call TRBD1 (5 bases). Trimming stripped 7 bases from V and 0 bases from J, with 15 bases between. This CDR3 is built from 14 residues. Germline V gene lookup returns CDR1 SQVTM and CDR2 ANQGSEA. The CDR3 reads CSATGQALNTEAFF. Here the CDR3 DNA reads TGCAGCGCGACGGGGCAGGCGCTGAACACTGAAGCTTTCTTT.

The table lists this clone with a count of one. This chain joins TRBV7-9 and TRBJ1-1; a weak D match, TRBD1 (5 bases). With 4 bases removed from V and 2 bases from J, the gap between germline ends came to 11 bases. Germline loops: CDR1 SEHNR, CDR2 FQNEAQ (reference sequence). This CDR3 contains 14 residues. DNA for the CDR3: TGTGCCAGCAGCTCCGGGACTGACAACACTGAAGCTTTCTTT. Translation gives CASSSGTDNTEAFF. The full variable domain, its missing parts supplied by reference TRBV7-9 and TRBJ1-1, is DTGVSQNPRHKITKRGQNVTFRCDPISEHNRLYWYRQTLGQGPEFLTYFQNEAQLEKSRLLSDRFSAERPKGSFSTLEIQRTEQGDSAMYLCASSSGTDNTEAFFGQGTRLTVV.

This rearrangement joins TRBV4-2 to TRBJ1-1; possibly TRBD1 for D (6 bases). CDR1 is LGHNA, CDR2 YNFKEQ, per germline. The CDR3 extends over 14 amino acids. V was cut by 3 bases and J by 6 bases, with 14 bases left in between. The CDR3 loop reads CASSQARDIPEAFF. CDR3 coding DNA: TGTGCCAGCAGCCAGGCCCGGGACATCCCTGAAGCTTTCTTT.

This clone showed up just a few times. Other nucleotide sequences from this sample produce the same CDR3. The chain combines TRBV19 with TRBJ1-1; tentatively, D is TRBD1 (5 bases). The CDR3 runs 13 residues. V gave up 2 bases and J gave up 1 base, with 5 bases separating them. The germline CDR1 and CDR2 sequences are LNHDA and SQIVND (reference sequence). CDR3 DNA: TGTGCCAGTAGTATAACAGGGAACACTGAAGCTTTCTTT. Amino acids: CASSITGNTEAFF. Full variable domain (outside the CDR3, taken from reference TRBV19 and TRBJ1-1): DGGITQSPKYLFRKEGQNVTLSCEQNLNHDAMYWYRQDPGQGLRLIYYSQIVNDFQKGDIAEGYSVSREKKESFPLTVTSAQKNPTAFYLCASSITGNTEAFFGQGTRLTVV.

V and J are TRBV19 and TRBJ1-4, with 8 bases identical to TRBD1. The CDR3 sequence is 14 residues long. The trim removed 4 bases at V and 8 bases at J, leaving 6 bases unmatched. Germline V gene data show CDR1 as LNHDA and CDR2 as SQIVND (reference sequence). The CDR3, as DNA: TGTGCCAGTAGTAACCAGGGGGCCAGGGAAAAACTGTTTTTT. Residues: CASSNQGAREKLFF.

This chain uses TRBV2 with TRBJ2-2, with TRBD1 matching 10 bases. Looked up from germline, CDR1 is SNHLY and CDR2 is FYNNEI. CDR3 length equals 15 residues. J lost 0 bases, V lost 7 bases, and 2 bases had no gene match. The CDR3 here is CASTGQGANTGELFF. DNA for the CDR3: TGTGCCAGCACCGGACAGGGGGCGAACACCGGGGAGCTGTTTTTT. The full variable domain, its missing parts supplied by reference TRBV2 and TRBJ2-2, is EPEVTQTPSHQVTQMGQEVILRCVPISNHLYFYWYRQILGQKVEFLVSFYNNEISEKSEIFDDQFSVERPDGSNFTLKIRSTKLEDSAMYFCASTGQGANTGELFFGEGSRLTVL.

The rearrangement uses TRBV10-3 and TRBJ2-7; 7 nucleotides match TRBD2. The germline V gene encodes CDR1 ENHRY and CDR2 SYGVKD. The V and J ends lost 2 bases and 6 bases, in that order; junction bases with no gene match: 1. This CDR3 has 12 amino acids. The CDR3 sequence: CAISEGEGEQYF. CDR3 in DNA: TGTGCCATCAGTGAGGGGGAGGGCGAGCAGTACTTC.

This clone appeared once. This chain joins TRBV6-1 and TRBJ2-1, with TRBD1 identical over 9 bases. This CDR3 comprises 18 residues. The V and J ends lost 2 bases and 6 bases, in that order; junction bases with no gene match: 14. In germline, CDR1 is MNHNS, CDR2 SASEGT. Here the CDR3 reads CASSEPKTGGRWFNEQFF. In nucleotides, the CDR3 is TGTGCCAGCAGTGAACCCAAGACAGGGGGGCGCTGGTTCAATGAGCAGTTCTTC.